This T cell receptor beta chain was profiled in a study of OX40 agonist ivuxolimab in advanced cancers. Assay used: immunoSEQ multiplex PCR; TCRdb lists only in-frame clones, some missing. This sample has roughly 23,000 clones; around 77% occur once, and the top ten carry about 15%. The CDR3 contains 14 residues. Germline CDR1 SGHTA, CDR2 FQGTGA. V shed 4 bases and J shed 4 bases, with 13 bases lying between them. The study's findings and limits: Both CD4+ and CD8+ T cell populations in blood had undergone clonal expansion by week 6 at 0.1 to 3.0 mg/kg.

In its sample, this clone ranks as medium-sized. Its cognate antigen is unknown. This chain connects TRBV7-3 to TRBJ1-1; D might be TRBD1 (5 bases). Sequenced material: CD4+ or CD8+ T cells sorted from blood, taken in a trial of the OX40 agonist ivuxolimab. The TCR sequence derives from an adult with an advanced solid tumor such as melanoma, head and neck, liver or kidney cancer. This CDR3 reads CASSSGLGGTEAFF. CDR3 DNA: TGTGCCAGCAGCTCTGGCCTCGGGGGCACTGAAGCTTTCTTT.